These 3 T cell receptor beta chains came from one sample sequenced in a study of CD8 T cells in ankylosing spondylitis. MiXCR, applied by TCRdb to the 5' RACE reads, yields one record per CDR3 protein. The sample holds fewer than 50,000 distinct CDR3 sequences, 11% seen once. Sequenced sample: blood, either unsorted or a sorted T cell fraction (not recorded which). Source of these receptors: a male donor with ankylosing spondylitis or in good health (not recorded which).

This clonotype came up many times. The chain recombines TRBV12-3 or TRBV12-4 with TRBJ2-5; the match to TRBD2 covers 10 bases. The CDR3 extends over 14 amino acids. V shed 6 bases, J shed 4 bases, and the junction held 5 bases outside the gene matches. This CDR3 reads CASRRSGGAETQYF. CDR3 coding DNA: TGTGCCAGCAGAAGAAGCGGGGGGGCAGAGACCCAGTACTTC.

There are many counts of this clonotype. CDR3 loop: CASSAGGGDQPQHF. The DNA of the CDR3 is TGTGCCAGCAGTGCAGGGGGCGGTGATCAGCCCCAGCATTTT. The V gene is TRBV12-3 or TRBV12-4, the J gene TRBJ1-5, with 8 bases that match TRBD1. The CDR3 runs 14 residues. Unmatched junction bases numbered 5, after V lost 5 bases and J lost 5 bases.

This clonotype has ten or more counts. The V call is TRBV5-1, the J call TRBJ2-7, with a tentative D call TRBD1 (6 bases). Germline CDR1 reads SGHRS; CDR2 reads YFSETQ. Deletions cut 4 bases from V and 5 bases from J, with 16 bases between. The CDR3 consists of 14 residues. This chain's CDR3 is CASSPYTGIDEQYF. The DNA for the CDR3 is TGCGCCAGCAGCCCGTATACAGGGATCGACGAGCAGTACTTC.